This T cell receptor (beta chain) was obtained from a study of early T cells in non-severe SARS-CoV-2 infection. Study overall: Unpaired chains resulted from sequencing bulk RNA of unsorted whole blood. Study-wide results and caveats: There was a bias toward anti-spike CD8 responses in VDJdb matching, which missed private and CD4 specificities.

Germline-derived CDR1 and CDR2 are ENHRY and SYGVKD. The CDR3 covers 14 residues. Concerning this clonotype itself: What it binds is not known. Sequence at one end of the junction differs from germline and may be a read error.

Unique molecular identifier tags were affixed to discrete cDNA molecules. TCRdb re-analysed the 5' RACE reads in MiXCR, keeping a single row per CDR3 protein. The data show roughly 90,000 distinct CDR3 sequences, approximately 14% seen once. The sequence derives from an adult who was a healthcare worker with PCR-confirmed SARS-CoV-2 infection or an uninfected control (not recorded which). The sequencing input was whole blood. The rearrangement uses TRBV10-3 and TRBJ1-1; 7 nucleotides match TRBD1. This CDR3 reads CVISESTPRGQAFF. DNA for the CDR3: TGTGTCATCAGTGAGTCCACCCCTAGGGGGCAAGCTTTCTTT.